The 8 T cell receptor beta chains below all came from one sample that was sequenced in a study of memory CD4+ T cells and cytomegalovirus serostatus (dated by TCRdb to the late 2010s). Library preparation used the immunoSEQ multiplex PCR assay. TCRdb mirrors the immuneACCESS table, restricted to in-frame sequences. Some clones are absent from its copies; in checked studies, under half trace to an unresolved V gene, and the reason for the others is unknown. The sample records about 50,000 clones, 70% to 85% of which are singletons. Around 0.63% of the sample lies in the top ten. A FACSAria II was used to sort memory CD4+ T cells, defined as single viable CD3+CD4+CD8-CD45RO+ cells. Sequencing was done on a sample of memory CD4+ T cells from blood. The receptors shown here come from an adult in good health and CMV-seronegative.

The V call is TRBV5-1, the J call TRBJ2-1; TRBD2 matches at 10 bases. V lost 0 bases to trimming and J lost 8 bases; unmatched junction nucleotides: 8. CDR1 and CDR2 (germline): SGHRS, YFSETQ. The CDR3 has 16 residues. The CDR3 reads CASSLAASGGSDEQFF. DNA for the CDR3: TGCGCCAGCAGCTTGGCGGCTAGCGGGGGATCGGATGAGCAGTTCTTC.

This clone was detected a few times. The rearrangement joins TRBV18 to TRBJ1-5; 9 bases are shared with TRBD1. The CDR3 has 15 residues. Losses at the gene ends were 6 bases for V and 14 bases for J; bases not matched to a gene: 17. In germline, CDR1 is KGHSH, CDR2 LQKENI. The CDR3 DNA sequence: TGTGCCAGCTCTCCCCATCCCTCGACAGGGGGACTTAAGCATTTT. The encoded protein is CASSPHPSTGGLKHF.

The J gene is TRBJ1-2, the V gene TRBV7-9, with 8 nucleotides matching TRBD1. In germline, CDR1 is SEHNR, CDR2 FQNEAQ (reference sequence). This CDR3 comprises 16 residues. Unmatched junction bases numbered 8, after V lost 1 base and J lost 4 bases. The CDR3 sequence is CASSLGSSDRVYGYTF. CDR3 sequence (DNA): TGTGCCAGCAGCTTAGGTTCGTCGGACAGGGTCTATGGCTACACCTTC.

The V and J genes are TRBV7-9 and TRBJ1-1, with 8 bases aligning to TRBD1. This CDR3 region has 15 residues. V shed 3 bases and J 4 bases; nucleotides not matched to a gene: 7. Germline loops: CDR1 SEHNR, CDR2 FQNEAQ (reference sequence). The CDR3 DNA sequence: TGTGCCAGCAGCTTCCAGGGGGCGCGGGGCACTGAAGCTTTCTTT. Encoded protein: CASSFQGARGTEAFF.

The V gene is TRBV6-1, the J gene TRBJ1-4; no reliable D call. The V gene lost 6 bases and the J gene lost 4 bases, with 9 bases spanning the gap. CDR1 is MNHNS, CDR2 SASEGT, per germline. The CDR3 extends over 13 amino acids. CDR3 in amino acids: CASRPGINEKLFF. The CDR3 region has the DNA TGTGCCAGCAGACCGGGGATTAATGAAAAACTGTTTTTT.

This chain joins TRBV28 and TRBJ2-5; TRBD1 agrees at 8 bases. CDR1 MDHEN and CDR2 SYDVKM come from the germline V gene. V shed 6 bases, J shed 6 bases, and the junction held 9 bases outside the gene matches. The CDR3 is 14 amino acids. The CDR3 bases are TGTGCCAGCAGCCCGAGACAGGGGAAAAAGACCCAGTACTTC. Amino acids: CASSPRQGKKTQYF.

J is TRBJ1-3 and V is TRBV27, with D uncertain. V dropped 6 bases and J dropped 4 bases, with 7 bases sitting between them. Germline lookup yields CDR1 MNHEY and CDR2 SMNVEV (reference sequence). The CDR3 is 12 residues long. CDR3 DNA: TGTGCCAGCAGGGGTAACGGAAACACCATATATTTT. This encodes CASRGNGNTIYF.

Only a few counts were recorded for this clone. The chain carries TRBV2 and TRBJ1-2; D possibly corresponds to TRBD1 (5 bases). Trimming cost V 1 base and J 14 bases, with 11 bases left between them. Germline CDR1 reads SNHLY; CDR2 reads FYNNEI. The CDR3 has 11 residues. For the CDR3, the DNA is TGTGCCAGCAGTGAAGAGGTACAGGTAACCTTC. Translation gives CASSEEVQVTF.